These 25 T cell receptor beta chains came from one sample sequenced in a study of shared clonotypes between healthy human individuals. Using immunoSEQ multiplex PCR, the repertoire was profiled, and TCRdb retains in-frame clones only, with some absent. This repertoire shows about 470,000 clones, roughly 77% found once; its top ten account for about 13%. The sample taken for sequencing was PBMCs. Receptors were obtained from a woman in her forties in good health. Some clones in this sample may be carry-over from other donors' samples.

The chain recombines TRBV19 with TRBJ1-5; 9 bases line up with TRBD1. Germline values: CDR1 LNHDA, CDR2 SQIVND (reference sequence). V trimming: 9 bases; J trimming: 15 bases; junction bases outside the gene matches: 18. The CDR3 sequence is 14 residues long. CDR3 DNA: TGTGCCAGCGGATCCCAAGCCGGACAGGGGCCTCCGCATTTT. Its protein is CASGSQAGQGPPHF.

CDR3 sequence: CASSRNLLTGGKNTEAFF. Written as DNA, the CDR3 is TGTGCCAGCAGTCGAAACCTATTAACAGGGGGCAAGAACACTGAAGCTTTCTTT. The rearrangement uses TRBV28 and TRBJ1-1, with 9 bases fitting TRBD1. This CDR3 is 18 amino acids long. Germline-derived CDR1 and CDR2 are MDHEN and SYDVKM. J lost 1 base, V lost 5 bases, and 14 bases had no gene match.

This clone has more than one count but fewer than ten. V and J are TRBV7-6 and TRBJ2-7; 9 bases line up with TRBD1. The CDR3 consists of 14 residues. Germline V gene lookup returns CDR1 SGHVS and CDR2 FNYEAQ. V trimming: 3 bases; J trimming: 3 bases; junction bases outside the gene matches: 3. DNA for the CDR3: TGTGCCAGCAGCTTGGACAGGGGAAACTACGAGCAGTACTTC. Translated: CASSLDRGNYEQYF.

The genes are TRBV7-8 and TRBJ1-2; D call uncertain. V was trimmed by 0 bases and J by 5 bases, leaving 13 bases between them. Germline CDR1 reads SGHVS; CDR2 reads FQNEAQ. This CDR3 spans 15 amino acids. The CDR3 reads CASSLAGRPTYGYTF. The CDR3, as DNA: TGTGCCAGCAGCTTAGCGGGTAGGCCAACATATGGCTACACCTTC.

The CDR3 coding sequence is TGTGCCTGGAGTTTAACAGGCCCCCAAGAGACCCAGTACTTC. As protein: CAWSLTGPQETQYF. The chain combines TRBV30 with TRBJ2-5, with a tentative D call TRBD1 (5 bases). The germline CDR1 and CDR2 sequences are GTSNPN and SVGIG (reference sequence). This CDR3 has 14 residues. With 2 bases removed from V and 1 base from J, the gap between germline ends came to 11 bases.

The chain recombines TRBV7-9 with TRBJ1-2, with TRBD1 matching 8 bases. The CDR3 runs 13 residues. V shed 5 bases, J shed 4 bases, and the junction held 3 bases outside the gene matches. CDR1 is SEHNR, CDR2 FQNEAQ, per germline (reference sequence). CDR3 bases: TGTGCCAGCAGCAGACAGGGGCTCTATGGCTACACCTTC. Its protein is CASSRQGLYGYTF.

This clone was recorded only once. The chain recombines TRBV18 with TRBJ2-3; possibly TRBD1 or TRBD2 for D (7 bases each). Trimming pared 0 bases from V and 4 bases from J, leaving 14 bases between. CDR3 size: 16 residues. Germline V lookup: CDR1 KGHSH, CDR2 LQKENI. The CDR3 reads CASSPPLTGRADTQYF. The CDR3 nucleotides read TGTGCCAGCTCACCACCCCTGACAGGGAGGGCAGATACGCAGTATTTT.

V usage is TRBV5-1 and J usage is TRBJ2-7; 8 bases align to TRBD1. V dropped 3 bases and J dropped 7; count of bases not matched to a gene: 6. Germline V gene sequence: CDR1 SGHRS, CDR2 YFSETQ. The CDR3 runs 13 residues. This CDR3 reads CASSYNRDREQYF. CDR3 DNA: TGCGCCAGCAGCTACAACAGGGACAGGGAGCAGTACTTC.

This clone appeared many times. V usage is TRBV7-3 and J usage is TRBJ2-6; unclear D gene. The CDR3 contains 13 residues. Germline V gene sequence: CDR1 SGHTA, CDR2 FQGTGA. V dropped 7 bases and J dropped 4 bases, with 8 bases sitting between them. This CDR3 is CASKSAGANVLTF. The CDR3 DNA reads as TGTGCCAGCAAGTCGGCAGGGGCCAACGTCCTGACTTTC.

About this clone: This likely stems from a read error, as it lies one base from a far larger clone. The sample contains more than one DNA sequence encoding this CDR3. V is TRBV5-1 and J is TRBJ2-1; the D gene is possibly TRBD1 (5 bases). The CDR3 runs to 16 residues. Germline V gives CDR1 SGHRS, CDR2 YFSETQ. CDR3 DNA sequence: TGCGCCAGTAGCTTGGTTGTGGGGCATACCTACAATGAGCAGTTCTTC. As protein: CASSLVVGHTYNEQFF.

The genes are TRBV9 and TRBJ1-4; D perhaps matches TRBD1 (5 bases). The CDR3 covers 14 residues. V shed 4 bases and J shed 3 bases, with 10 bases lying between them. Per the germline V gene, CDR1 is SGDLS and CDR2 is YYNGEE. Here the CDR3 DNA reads TGTGCCAGCAGCACGACAGCTGCTAATGAAAAACTGTTTTTT. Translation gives CASSTTAANEKLFF.

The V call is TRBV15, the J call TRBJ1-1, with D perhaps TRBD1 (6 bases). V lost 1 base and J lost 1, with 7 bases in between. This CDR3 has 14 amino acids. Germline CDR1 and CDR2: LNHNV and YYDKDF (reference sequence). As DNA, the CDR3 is TGTGCCACCAGCAGAGGGACAGCGAACACTGAAGCTTTCTTT. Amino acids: CATSRGTANTEAFF.

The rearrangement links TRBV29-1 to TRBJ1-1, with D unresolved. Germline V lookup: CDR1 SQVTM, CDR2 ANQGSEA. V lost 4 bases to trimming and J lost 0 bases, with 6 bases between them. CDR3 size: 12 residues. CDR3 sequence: CSVGRMNTEAFF. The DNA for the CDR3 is TGCAGCGTTGGTCGGATGAACACTGAAGCTTTCTTT.

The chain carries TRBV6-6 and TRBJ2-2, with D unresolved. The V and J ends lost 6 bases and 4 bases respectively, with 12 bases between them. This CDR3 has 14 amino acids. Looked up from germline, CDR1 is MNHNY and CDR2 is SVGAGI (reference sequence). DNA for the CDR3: TGTGCCAGCAGAGACGGGCGTTCCACCGGGGAGCTGTTTTTT. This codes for CASRDGRSTGELFF.

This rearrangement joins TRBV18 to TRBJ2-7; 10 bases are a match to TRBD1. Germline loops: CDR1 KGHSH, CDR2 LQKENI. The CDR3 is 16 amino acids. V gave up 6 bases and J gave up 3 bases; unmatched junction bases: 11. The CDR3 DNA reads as TGTGCCAGCTCTGTCATTCCGGGACAGGGGTTCTACGAGCAGTACTTC. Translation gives CASSVIPGQGFYEQYF.

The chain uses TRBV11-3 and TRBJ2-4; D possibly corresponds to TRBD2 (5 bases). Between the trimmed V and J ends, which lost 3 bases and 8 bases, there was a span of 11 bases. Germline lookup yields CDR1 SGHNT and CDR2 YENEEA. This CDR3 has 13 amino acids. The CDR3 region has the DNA TGTGCCAGCAGCTTCCGTCCGGGGTACATTCAGTACTTC. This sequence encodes CASSFRPGYIQYF. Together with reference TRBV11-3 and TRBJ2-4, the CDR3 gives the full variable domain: EAGVVQSPRYKIIEKKQPVAFWCNPISGHNTLYWYLQNLGQGPELLIRYENEEAVDDSQLPKDRFSAERLKGVDSTLKIQPAELGDSAVYLCASSFRPGYIQYFGAGTRLSVL.

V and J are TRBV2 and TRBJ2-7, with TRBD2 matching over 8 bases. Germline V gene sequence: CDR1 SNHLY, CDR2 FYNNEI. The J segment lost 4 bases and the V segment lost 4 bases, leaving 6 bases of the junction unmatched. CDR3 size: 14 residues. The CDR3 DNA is TGTGCCAGCAGTGTGGTTAGCGGGGAGTACGAGCAGTACTTC. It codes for CASSVVSGEYEQYF.

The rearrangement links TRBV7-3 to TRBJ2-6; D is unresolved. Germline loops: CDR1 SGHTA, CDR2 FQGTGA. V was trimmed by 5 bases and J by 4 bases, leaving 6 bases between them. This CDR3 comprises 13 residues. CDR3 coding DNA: TGTGCCAGCAGCACCACAGGGGCCAACGTCCTGACTTTC. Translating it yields CASSTTGANVLTF.

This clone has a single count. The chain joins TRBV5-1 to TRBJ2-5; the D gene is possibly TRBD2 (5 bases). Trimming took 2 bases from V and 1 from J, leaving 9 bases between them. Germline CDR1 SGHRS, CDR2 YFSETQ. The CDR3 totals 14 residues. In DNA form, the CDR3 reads TGCGCCAGCAGCTTATCGGGGATCCAAGAGACCCAGTACTTC. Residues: CASSLSGIQETQYF.

CDR3 coding DNA: TGTGCCAGCAGTCTACTAGCGAGCGACACCGGGGAGCTGTTTTTT. Translated: CASSLLASDTGELFF. The chain is built from TRBV28 and TRBJ2-2; 7 positions match TRBD2. This CDR3 comprises 15 residues. Germline loops: CDR1 MDHEN, CDR2 SYDVKM. Trimming cost V 5 bases and J 3 bases; bases outside gene matches: 6.

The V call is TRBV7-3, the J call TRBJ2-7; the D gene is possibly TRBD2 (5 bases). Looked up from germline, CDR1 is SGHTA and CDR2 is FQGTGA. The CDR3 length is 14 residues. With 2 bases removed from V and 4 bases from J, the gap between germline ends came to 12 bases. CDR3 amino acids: CASSLVGGRYEQYF. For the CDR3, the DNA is TGTGCCAGCAGCTTAGTGGGCGGGCGGTACGAGCAGTACTTC. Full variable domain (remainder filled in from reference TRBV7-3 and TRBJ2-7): GAGVSQTPSNKVTEKGKYVELRCDPISGHTALYWYRQSLGQGPEFLIYFQGTGAADDSGLPNDRFFAVRPEGSVSTLKIQRTERGDSAVYLCASSLVGGRYEQYFGPGTRLTVT.

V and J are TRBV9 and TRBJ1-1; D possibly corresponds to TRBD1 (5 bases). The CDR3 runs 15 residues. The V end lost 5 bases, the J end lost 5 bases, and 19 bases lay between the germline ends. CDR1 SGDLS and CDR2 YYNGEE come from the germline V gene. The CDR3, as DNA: TGTGCCAGCAGTCGGGGTGGGGGAAGGCATACTGAAGCTTTCTTT. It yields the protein CASSRGGGRHTEAFF.

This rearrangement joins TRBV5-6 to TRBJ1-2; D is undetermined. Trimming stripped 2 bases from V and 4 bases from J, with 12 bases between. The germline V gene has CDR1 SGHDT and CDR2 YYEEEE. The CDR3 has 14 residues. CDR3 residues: CASSLPGAVYGYTF. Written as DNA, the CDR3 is TGTGCCAGCAGCTTACCGGGAGCGGTCTATGGCTACACCTTC. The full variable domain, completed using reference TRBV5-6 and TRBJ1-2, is DAGVTQSPTHLIKTRGQQVTLRCSPKSGHDTVSWYQQALGQGPQFIFQYYEEEERQRGNFPDRFSGHQFPNYSSELNVNALLLGDSALYLCASSLPGAVYGYTFGSGTRLTVV.

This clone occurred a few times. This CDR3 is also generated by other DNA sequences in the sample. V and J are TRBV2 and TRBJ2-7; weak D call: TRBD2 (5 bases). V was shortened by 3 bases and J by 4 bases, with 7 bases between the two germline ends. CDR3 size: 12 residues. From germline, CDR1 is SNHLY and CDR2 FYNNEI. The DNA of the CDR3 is TGTGCCAGCAGTGACCGGGGTTACGAGCAGTACTTC. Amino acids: CASSDRGYEQYF. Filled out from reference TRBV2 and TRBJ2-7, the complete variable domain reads EPEVTQTPSHQVTQMGQEVILRCVPISNHLYFYWYRQILGQKVEFLVSFYNNEISEKSEIFDDQFSVERPDGSNFTLKIRSTKLEDSAMYFCASSDRGYEQYFGPGTRLTVT.

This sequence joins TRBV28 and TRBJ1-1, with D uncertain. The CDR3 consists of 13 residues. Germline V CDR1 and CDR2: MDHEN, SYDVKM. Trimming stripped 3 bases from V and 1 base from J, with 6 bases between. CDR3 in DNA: TGTGCCAGCAGTTTGGAAGGGAACACTGAAGCTTTCTTT. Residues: CASSLEGNTEAFF.